The 16 T cell receptor beta chains below come from one sample, sequenced in a study of blood T cell repertoires in COVID-19 (dated by TCRdb to about 2020). Library preparation used the immunoSEQ multiplex PCR assay. In TCRdb, the immuneACCESS table is reduced to in-frame sequences with V and J assigned. These tables do not hold every clone; where another copy was compared, an unresolved V gene accounts for under half, and the others remain unexplained. This sample is represented by a few hundred thousand clones; roughly 84% of them were singletons. The biggest ten clones account for 2% to 2.5% of the sample. Input material: peripheral blood. All receptors come from a woman in her fifties or sixties with acute or convalescent COVID-19.

The V call is TRBV4-1, the J call TRBJ2-1; 7 positions agree with TRBD1. With V trimmed by 1 base and J by 9 bases, 6 bases remained unmatched. This CDR3 is 14 amino acids long. In germline, CDR1 is MGHRA, CDR2 YSYEKL. CDR3 sequence reads: CASSQGQGPTEQFF. CDR3 in DNA: TGCGCCAGCAGCCAAGGACAGGGTCCGACTGAGCAGTTCTTC.

This chain links TRBV12-3 or TRBV12-4 with TRBJ2-2; the D is unclear. CDR3 size: 13 residues. The V end was cut by 3 bases, the J end by 3 bases, with 5 bases between. The CDR3 loop is CASSLGYTGELFF. For the CDR3, the DNA is TGTGCCAGCAGTTTGGGCTACACCGGGGAGCTGTTTTTT.

The rearrangement joins TRBV5-4 to TRBJ2-5, with 8 bases lining up with TRBD1. Germline V gene data show CDR1 as SGHNT and CDR2 as YYREEE (reference sequence). CDR3 length equals 14 residues. Unmatched junction bases numbered 3, after V lost 3 bases and J lost 2 bases. The CDR3, as DNA: TGTGCCAGCAGCTCCACAGGGGGACAAGAGACCCAGTACTTC. Translated: CASSSTGGQETQYF.

The chain combines TRBV24-1 with TRBJ2-5; a weak D match, TRBD1 (6 bases). V gave up 3 bases and J gave up 3 bases, with 16 bases separating them. The CDR3 sequence is 16 residues long. Germline V lookup: CDR1 KGHDR, CDR2 SFDVKD. CDR3 region: CATSDPSPGEKETQYF. CDR3 DNA sequence: TGTGCCACCAGTGATCCCTCCCCAGGGGAGAAAGAGACCCAGTACTTC.

The J gene is TRBJ2-7, the V gene TRBV4-2; D unresolved. The germline V gene encodes CDR1 LGHNA and CDR2 YNFKEQ. This CDR3 comprises 13 residues. Trimming pared 0 bases from V and 6 bases from J, leaving 9 bases between. CDR3 sequence reads: CASSQDKRSEQYF. Here the CDR3 DNA reads TGTGCCAGCAGCCAAGATAAGCGTAGCGAGCAGTACTTC.

This clone was seen only a few times. This chain links TRBV5-5 with TRBJ2-1, with 8 bases aligning to TRBD2. The J segment lost 7 bases and the V segment lost 9 bases, leaving 15 bases of the junction unmatched. Germline V gene sequence: CDR1 SGHKS, CDR2 YYEKEE (reference sequence). The CDR3 has 15 amino acids. The CDR3 reads CATSYDGGAGNEQFF. In DNA, the CDR3 is TGTGCCACCTCATACGACGGGGGGGCCGGGAATGAGCAGTTCTTC.

This clone appeared once. V is TRBV5-1 and J is TRBJ2-7; 8 positions match TRBD2. CDR1 is SGHRS and CDR2 is YFSETQ in the germline V gene. After removal of 5 bases from V and 2 bases from J, the junction contained 6 bases not matched to a gene. This CDR3 region has 14 residues. For the CDR3, the DNA is TGCGCCAGCAGTCCCTTACTAGCGGCCTACGAGCAGTACTTC. This gives the protein CASSPLLAAYEQYF.

The chain combines TRBV5-6 with TRBJ1-5, with D possibly TRBD1 on 6 matching bases. CDR1 SGHDT and CDR2 YYEEEE come from the germline V gene. The V gene lost 7 bases and the J gene lost 1 base, with 18 bases spanning the gap. The CDR3 length is 16 residues. This CDR3 reads CASGRWDTGSNQPQHF. The CDR3 DNA reads TGTGCCAGCGGCCGCTGGGATACAGGGAGCAATCAGCCCCAGCATTTT.

The V gene is TRBV18, the J gene TRBJ1-4, with D possibly TRBD1 on 5 matching bases. Germline V CDR1 and CDR2: KGHSH, LQKENI. The CDR3 has 14 residues. V was pared by 1 base and J by 5 bases, with 8 bases between. The CDR3 here is CASSPQGQNEKLFF. DNA for the CDR3: TGTGCCAGCTCACCACAGGGGCAGAATGAAAAACTGTTTTTT.

This chain joins TRBV19 and TRBJ1-2; TRBD1 might be the D (5 bases). Germline-derived CDR1 and CDR2 are LNHDA and SQIVND (reference sequence). The CDR3 consists of 16 residues. V lost 5 bases to trimming and J lost 0 bases, with 16 bases between them. CDR3 in DNA: TGTGCCAGTAGTTGGGGACTTCCAGAGTCTAACTATGGCTACACCTTC. Protein product: CASSWGLPESNYGYTF.

V usage is TRBV7-8 and J usage is TRBJ2-7; TRBD1 might be the D (6 bases). V lost 1 base, J lost 1 base, and 11 bases lay in between. This CDR3 comprises 15 residues. The V gene's germline CDR1 is SGHVS and CDR2 FQNEAQ. CDR3 in amino acids: CASSLGRGRSYEQYF. Written as DNA, the CDR3 is TGTGCCAGCAGCTTAGGCAGGGGAAGGTCCTACGAGCAGTACTTC.

The chain's CDR3 is CASSPRGNTDTQYF. CDR3 nucleotides: TGTGCCAGCAGCCCCAGGGGAAACACAGATACGCAGTATTTT. The rearrangement links TRBV14 to TRBJ2-3, with D possibly TRBD1 on 6 matching bases. The germline V and J ends were trimmed by 4 bases and 2 bases, with 10 bases remaining between them. This CDR3 has 14 amino acids. Germline V lookup: CDR1 SGHDN, CDR2 FVKESK. Based on the CDR3 plus reference TRBV14 and TRBJ2-3, the full variable domain is EAGVTQFPSHSVIEKGQTVTLRCDPISGHDNLYWYRRVMGKEIKFLLHFVKESKQDESGMPNNRFLAERTGGTYSTLKVQPAELEDSGVYFCASSPRGNTDTQYFGPGTRLTVL.

The chain carries TRBV5-1 and TRBJ1-1, with D perhaps matching TRBD1 (5 bases). The germline V gene has CDR1 SGHRS and CDR2 YFSETQ. V dropped 4 bases and J dropped 11 bases, with 18 bases sitting between them. The CDR3 has 13 residues. CDR3 sequence: CASSGSQGFAAFF. DNA for the CDR3: TGCGCCAGCAGCGGATCGCAGGGTTTCGCTGCTTTCTTT.

The table lists this clone with a few counts. At the DNA level, this CDR3 is encoded by other sequences in the same sample as well. The CDR3 region is CASSPHGPPGYGYTF. The CDR3 DNA reads as TGTGCCAGCAGCCCCCACGGTCCTCCAGGCTATGGCTACACCTTC. The rearrangement links TRBV9 to TRBJ1-2; D remains unclear. The CDR3 loop spans 15 amino acids. In germline, CDR1 is SGDLS, CDR2 YYNGEE. The ends were cut back, 4 bases at V and 4 bases at J, with 17 bases in the middle.

The chain is built from TRBV30 and TRBJ1-6, with 10 bases that match TRBD1. The V gene end was trimmed by 3 bases and the J gene end by 6 bases; junction bases not matched to a gene: 2. The germline CDR1 and CDR2 sequences are GTSNPN and SVGIG (reference sequence). The CDR3 is 14 residues long. CDR3 protein: CAWRGQGPNSPLHF. In DNA, the CDR3 is TGTGCCTGGAGGGGACAGGGGCCTAATTCACCCCTCCACTTT.

The V gene is TRBV6-5, the J gene TRBJ2-7, with TRBD2 matching 8 bases. Germline V gene sequence: CDR1 MNHEY, CDR2 SVGAGI. V was pared by 6 bases and J by 2 bases, with 9 bases of the junction left unmatched. The CDR3 is 15 amino acids. CDR3 amino acids: CASRYSGEATYEQYF. The DNA of the CDR3 is TGTGCCAGCAGGTATAGCGGGGAAGCGACCTACGAGCAGTACTTC.